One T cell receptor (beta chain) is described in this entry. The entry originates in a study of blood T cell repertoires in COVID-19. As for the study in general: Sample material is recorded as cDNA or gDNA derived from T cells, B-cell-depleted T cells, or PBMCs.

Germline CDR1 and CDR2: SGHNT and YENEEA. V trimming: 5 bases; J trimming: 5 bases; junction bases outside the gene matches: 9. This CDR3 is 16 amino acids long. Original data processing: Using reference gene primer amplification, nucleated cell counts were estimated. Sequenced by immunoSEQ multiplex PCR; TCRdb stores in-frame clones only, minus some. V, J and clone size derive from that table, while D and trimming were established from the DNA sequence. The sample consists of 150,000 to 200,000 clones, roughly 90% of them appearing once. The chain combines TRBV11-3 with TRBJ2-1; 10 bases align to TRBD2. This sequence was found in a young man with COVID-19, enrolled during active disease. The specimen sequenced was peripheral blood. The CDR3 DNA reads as TGTGCCAGCAGCCGATCTAGCGGGAGCCAGGACAATGAGCAGTTCTTC. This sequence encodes CASSRSSGSQDNEQFF. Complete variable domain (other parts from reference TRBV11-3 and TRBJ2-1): EAGVVQSPRYKIIEKKQPVAFWCNPISGHNTLYWYLQNLGQGPELLIRYENEEAVDDSQLPKDRFSAERLKGVDSTLKIQPAELGDSAVYLCASSRSSGSQDNEQFFGPGTRLTVL.